The source of this T cell receptor beta chain is a study of cytomegalovirus exposure and HLA in healthy donors (dated by TCRdb to 2016 to 2017). With respect to the entire study: An earlier analysis of some 600 of the donors reported 276 Gb of sequence data and some 110 million unique TCR beta sequences obtained from some 170 million T cells. Besides the first cohort of hundreds of subjects, a separate validation cohort made up of some 110 different subjects was used. An early release that covered 640 HLA-typed donors contained approximately 300 gigabases of sequencing data and about 84 million unique TCR sequences. A later genetic analysis took genome-wide SNP genotypes for about 60% of the roughly 670 donors and used that subset as a discovery cohort. To study patterns of TCR occurrence, a later analysis re-analyzed previously published TCR beta repertoires from 650 to 750 donors and added high-resolution HLA genotyping. Of the 300 to 450 genotyped donors, 65% to 90% were placed in the genetic ancestry cluster associated with self-reported Caucasian donors. The study used immunosequencing to profile the T cell repertoires of about 670 subjects and linked those repertoires to cytomegalovirus serostatus. The number of donors typed differed by locus, with roughly 629-640 for A, B, C, DRB1 and DQB1, around 560 for DQA1, over 600 for DPA1, and approximately 470 for DPB1. Donor age, sex, ethnicity and CMV serostatus were compiled alongside the repertoire data. The aim of the study was to test whether cataloging public T cell receptors could identify signatures of past pathogen exposure. Every discovery cohort repertoire had been produced on one sequencing platform. Rather than using new phenotypic data, the later analysis identified candidate immune exposures from TCR beta sequences and from how often those sequences occurred across donors. About five DR-DQ haplotypes were treated as single units for association and clustering because of strong linkage in the cohort. An earlier analysis of some 500 of the donors used high-throughput TCR beta sequencing to judge whether each TCR beta V gene segment behaved as functional or pseudogenic. On average, 235,054 unique TCR beta nucleotide sequences were sequenced per donor among several hundred genotyped donors of the cohort, with roughly 20% of those sequences being non-productive. HLA typing included class I and class II loci at four-digit resolution. To predict cytomegalovirus infection status, the study combined high-throughput TCR immunosequencing, statistical association of individual TCRs with disease status, and machine learning. Results the study describes overall, beyond this receptor: A further reported finding was that TCR beta sequences accurately predicted the HLA-A and HLA-B alleles for most subjects in the first cohort. The classifier was reported to diagnose cytomegalovirus status with high specificity and sensitivity in both the original and validation cohorts. Specific HLA alleles were associated with around 18,000 TCR beta sequences at a false discovery rate of 0.05 in a later analysis. A few of the identified cytomegalovirus-associated TCR beta chains were confirmed in vitro to be specific for cytomegalovirus antigens. Assigning TCR associations to individual alleles was difficult when HLA alleles, especially DR and DQ, strongly co-occurred. Correlated functional status among segregating V segments might be attributable to linkage disequilibrium, but an unknown experimental factor could not be ruled out. A cluster of highly shared sequence variants was judged likely to represent a technical artifact of the sequencing pipeline. A later analysis found that TCR association rates varied across HLA loci, with DRB1 alleles showing the most associated TCRs and HLA-C alleles the fewest. Because HLA typing was missing for some donors at each locus, association tests included only the typed subset. According to a later genetic analysis, donors in an Asian-associated ancestry cluster had fewer N-insertions in productive TCRs than the approximately 630-donor mean. Most CMV-associated TCR beta chains appeared to be HLA-restricted in a later analysis, and the HLA associations seemed to be driven largely by CMV exposure. Because the 87-base-pair reads could not distinguish some IMGT-functional V segments, including TRBV6-2 and TRBV6-3, those segments were excluded. The authors suggested that the approach could potentially be generalized to other disease states and immunological phenotypes. In a later genetic analysis, a missense DCLRE1C variant was associated with V-gene and J-gene trimming of TCR beta chains, and the association was replicated in an independent cohort. The cohort was sequenced for TCR beta chains only, and without alpha or paired-chain data the features that could be detected were limited. In a later analysis, HLA-associated TCR beta chains were found to be more clonally expanded and to have lower generation probabilities than equally common non-associated chains. Several of the top co-occurrence clusters appeared to be linked to parvovirus B19, influenza, CMV and Epstein-Barr virus, according to a later analysis. Most TCR sequences were seen in very few donors, while some public TCRs were found in many individuals. Because counts were too low, roughly 17 rarely observed V segments, including chromosome 9 orphons, were left out of the earlier analysis of a few hundred of the donors. Sequencing depth was assumed to be roughly uniform across donors in the presence/absence analyses, though that assumption may not hold. Broadly in line with IMGT annotations, most TCR beta V segments showed up in productive rearrangements about 87% or about 30% of the time in an earlier analysis of roughly 590 of the donors. For the cohort, immune exposure information was limited to CMV serostatus. In the study, approximately 160 TCR beta chains were listed as associated with cytomegalovirus.

The cohort consisted of approximately 690 healthy bone marrow donors. All cohort members were sampled while nominally healthy, although unrecorded immune exposures were likely present. The donor was CMV seropositive and was included in the group of 250 to 350 seropositive cohort members. Each donor provided a peripheral blood sample, and peripheral blood mononuclear cells were used for TCR beta sequencing. The Qiagen DNeasy Blood Extraction Kit was used to extract genomic DNA from the blood cell samples. The library was made by the immunoSEQ multiplex PCR assay. A mixture of 60 forward primers for TCR Vbeta segments and 13 reverse primers for TCR Jbeta segments was used in the multiplex PCR. The CDR3 region of rearranged TCR beta genes was amplified from genomic DNA by a multiplex PCR assay. The Illumina HiSeq System was used to sequence the amplified TCR beta libraries as 87-base-pair reads. On the study's bioinformatics: In a later analysis, tens of millions of unique TCR beta chains were counted across the roughly 670 repertoires, and around 11 million of these chains were shared by at least two donors. Raw reads were error-corrected and collapsed into unique sequences by a nearest-neighbor algorithm in which closely related sequences were merged to remove PCR and sequencing errors. To assign V, D and J gene segments, CDR3 sequences were aligned to IMGT reference sequences. For a sequence to be retained, a match of at least six nucleotides was required to both a V gene segment and a J gene segment. Rearrangements were called productive when the CDR3 lacked stop codons and stayed in frame with V and J; all others were non-productive. CDR3 was defined according to IMGT convention as the region running from the second conserved V-encoded cysteine to the conserved J-encoded phenylalanine. In an earlier analysis of around 600 of the donors, sequences lacking an unambiguous match to a single V gene segment were excluded. In an earlier analysis of some 590 of the donors, a V segment was called functional when productive rearrangements were above 56.7%, and segregating when the standard deviation between donors exceeded 5%. A statistical classification framework was built for diagnosing cytomegalovirus status from the catalog of TCR beta chain sequences. In a later analysis, TCR nucleotide sequences were compared against IMGT/GENE-DB human TR gene sequences so that V and J genes could be assigned. The TCRdist pipeline was used in a later analysis to assign CDR3 sequences and most-parsimonious VDJ recombination scenarios. In a later analysis, every TCR beta chain was defined by the combination of its CDR3 amino acid sequence and its V-gene family, and reads without a unique V-gene family were dropped. To address suspected cross-contamination and a sequencing artifact, a later analysis removed over 500 highly shared, low-generation-probability nucleotide sequences. In a later analysis, a clonal expansion index was calculated for each public chain from normalized within-repertoire ranks of inferred template counts. Generation probabilities in a later analysis came from a VDJ recombination model fitted to out-of-frame rearrangements, and those results were checked against IGoR. In a later analysis, hypergeometric tests were used to score TCR-TCR, TCR-HLA and TCR-CMV co-occurrence, with a repertoire-size bias correction applied to TCR pairs. False discovery rates were estimated in a later analysis by permuting HLA or CMV assignments 20 times. In a later analysis, co-occurring TCRs were grouped using DBSCAN, and TCRdist sequence similarity was added for clustering within HLA-allele-positive subsets. Repertoires with fewer than 30,000 or more than 120,000 public chains were left out of co-occurrence clustering, as were four to six repertoires with anomalous nucleotide sharing. Entries here come from immuneACCESS through TCRdb and include only in-frame sequences with V and J called. Some clones fail to appear in such tables; in the studies checked, an unresolved V gene covers under half of the shortfall, and the cause of the remainder is unknown. V and J calls and clone size are as listed in that table; D and trimming were resolved from the DNA. For this sample there are about 100,000 clones; around 72% appear just once. Less than 15% of the sample rests with the top ten.

Its CDR3 holds 17 amino acids, cysteine through phenylalanine. Here the CDR3 DNA is all that survives: 51 bases in frame from base 1. Clipping removes 0 bases from V and 7 bases from J, with 9 as the unmatched junction base count. The germline V gene encodes CDR1 SGHNT and CDR2 YYREEE (reference sequence). As to this clone: Its antigen is still unknown. No base quality information exists; no much larger clone differs at one position.

This clonotype was sampled from a male donor in good health and CMV-seropositive. The chain uses TRBV5-4 and TRBJ1-6; 8 nucleotides in the junction match TRBD1. What was sequenced was PBMCs. The DNA is TGTGCCAGCAGCTTGGCCTGGGGGCAGGGGGCGAATTCACCCCTCCACTTT. This translates into CASSLAWGQGANSPLHF.